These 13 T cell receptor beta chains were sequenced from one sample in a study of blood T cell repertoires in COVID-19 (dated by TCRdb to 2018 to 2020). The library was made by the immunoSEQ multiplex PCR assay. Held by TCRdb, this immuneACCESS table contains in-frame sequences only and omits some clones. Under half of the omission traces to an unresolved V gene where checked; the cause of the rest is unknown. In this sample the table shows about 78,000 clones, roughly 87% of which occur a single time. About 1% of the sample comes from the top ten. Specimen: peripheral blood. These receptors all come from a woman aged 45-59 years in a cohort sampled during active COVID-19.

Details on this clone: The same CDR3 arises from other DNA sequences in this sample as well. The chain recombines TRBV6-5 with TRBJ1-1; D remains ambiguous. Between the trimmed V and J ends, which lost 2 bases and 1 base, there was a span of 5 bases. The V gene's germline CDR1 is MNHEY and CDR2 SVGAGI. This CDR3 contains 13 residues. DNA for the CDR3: TGTGCCAGCAGTTACGGGCAGAACACTGAAGCTTTCTTT. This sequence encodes CASSYGQNTEAFF.

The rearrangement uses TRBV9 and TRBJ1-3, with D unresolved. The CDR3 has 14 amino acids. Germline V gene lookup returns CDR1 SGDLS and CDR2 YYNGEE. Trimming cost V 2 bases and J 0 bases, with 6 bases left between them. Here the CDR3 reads CASSVQRSGNTIYF. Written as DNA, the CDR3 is TGTGCCAGCAGCGTTCAGCGCTCTGGAAACACCATATATTTT. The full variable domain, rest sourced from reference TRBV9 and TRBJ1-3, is DSGVTQTPKHLITATGQRVTLRCSPRSGDLSVYWYQQSLDQGLQFLIQYYNGEERAKGNILERFSAQQFPDLHSELNLSSLELGDSALYFCASSVQRSGNTIYFGEGSWLTVV.

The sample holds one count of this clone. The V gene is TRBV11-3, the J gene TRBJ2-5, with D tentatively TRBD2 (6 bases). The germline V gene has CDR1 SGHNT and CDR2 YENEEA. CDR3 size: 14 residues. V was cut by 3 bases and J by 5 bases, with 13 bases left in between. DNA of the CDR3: TGTGCCAGCAGCTTGGGGGGTCCGCCCGAGACCCAGTACTTC. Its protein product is CASSLGGPPETQYF.

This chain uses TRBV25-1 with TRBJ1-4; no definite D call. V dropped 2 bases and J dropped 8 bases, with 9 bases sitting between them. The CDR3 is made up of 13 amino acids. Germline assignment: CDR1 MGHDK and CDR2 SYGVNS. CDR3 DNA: TGTGCCAGCAGTGAAACAGAAAACGAAAAACTGTTTTTT. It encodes CASSETENEKLFF.

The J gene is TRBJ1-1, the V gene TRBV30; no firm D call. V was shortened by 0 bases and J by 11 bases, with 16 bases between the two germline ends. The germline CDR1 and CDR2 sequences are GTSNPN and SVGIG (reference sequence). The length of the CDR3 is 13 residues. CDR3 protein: CAWSVRLESGAFF. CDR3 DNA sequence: TGTGCCTGGAGTGTACGATTAGAATCGGGGGCTTTCTTT.

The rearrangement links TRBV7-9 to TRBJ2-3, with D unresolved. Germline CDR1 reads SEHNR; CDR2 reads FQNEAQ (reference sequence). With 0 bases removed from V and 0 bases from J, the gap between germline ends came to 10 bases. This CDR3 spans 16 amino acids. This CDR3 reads CASSLAAVASTDTQYF. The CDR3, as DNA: TGTGCCAGCAGCTTAGCGGCAGTTGCTAGCACAGATACGCAGTATTTT.

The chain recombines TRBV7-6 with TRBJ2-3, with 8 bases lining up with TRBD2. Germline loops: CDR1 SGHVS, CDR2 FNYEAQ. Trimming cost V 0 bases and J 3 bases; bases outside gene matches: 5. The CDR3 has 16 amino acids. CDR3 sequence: CASSLANLAGTDTQYF. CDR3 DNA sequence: TGTGCCAGCAGCTTAGCTAATTTAGCGGGAACAGATACGCAGTATTTT.

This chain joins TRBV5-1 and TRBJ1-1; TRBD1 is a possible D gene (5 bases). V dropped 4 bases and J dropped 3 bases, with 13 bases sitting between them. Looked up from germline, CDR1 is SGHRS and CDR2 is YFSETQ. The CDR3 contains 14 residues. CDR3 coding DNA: TGCGCCAGCAGCCAAGGGGCTGGTGACACTGAAGCTTTCTTT. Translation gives CASSQGAGDTEAFF. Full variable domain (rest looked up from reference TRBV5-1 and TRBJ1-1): KAGVTQTPRYLIKTRGQQVTLSCSPISGHRSVSWYQQTPGQGLQFLFEYFSETQRNKGNFPGRFSGRQFSNSRSEMNVSTLELGDSALYLCASSQGAGDTEAFFGQGTRLTVV.

CDR3 region: CASSLHSGRASNEQFF. The CDR3 DNA is TGTGCCAGCAGCCTGCATAGCGGGAGGGCCAGCAATGAGCAGTTCTTC. The chain recombines TRBV7-3 with TRBJ2-1, with 11 bases fitting TRBD2. V lost 5 bases, J lost 6 bases, and 9 bases stayed unmatched. The length of the CDR3 is 16 residues. Germline CDR1 SGHTA, CDR2 FQGTGA.

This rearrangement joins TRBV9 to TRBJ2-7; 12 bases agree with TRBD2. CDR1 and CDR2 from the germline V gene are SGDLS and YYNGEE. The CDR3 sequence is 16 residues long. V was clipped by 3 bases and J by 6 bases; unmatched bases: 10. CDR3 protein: CASSAEASGRASEQYF. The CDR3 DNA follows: TGTGCCAGCAGCGCGGAGGCTAGCGGGAGGGCCTCCGAGCAGTACTTC.

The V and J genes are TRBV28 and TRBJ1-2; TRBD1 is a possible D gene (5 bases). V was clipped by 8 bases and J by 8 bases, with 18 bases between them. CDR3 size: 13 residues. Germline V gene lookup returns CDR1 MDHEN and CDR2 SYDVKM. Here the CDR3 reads CASGRGKFGGYTF. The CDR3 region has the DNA TGTGCCAGCGGAAGGGGTAAATTCGGGGGCTACACCTTC.

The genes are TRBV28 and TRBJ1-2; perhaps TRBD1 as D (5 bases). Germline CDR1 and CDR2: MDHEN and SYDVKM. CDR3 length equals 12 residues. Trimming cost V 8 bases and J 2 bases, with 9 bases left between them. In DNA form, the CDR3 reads TGTGCCAGCGGTTGGGGCAACTATGGCTACACCTTC. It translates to CASGWGNYGYTF.

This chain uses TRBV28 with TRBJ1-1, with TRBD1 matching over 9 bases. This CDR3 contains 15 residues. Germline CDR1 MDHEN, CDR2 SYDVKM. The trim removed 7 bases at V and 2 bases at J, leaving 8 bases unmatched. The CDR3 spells CASTPGQGSNTEAFF. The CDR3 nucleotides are TGTGCCAGCACCCCGGGACAGGGCTCCAACACTGAAGCTTTCTTT. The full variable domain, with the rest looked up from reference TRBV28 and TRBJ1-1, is DVKVTQSSRYLVKRTGEKVFLECVQDMDHENMFWYRQDPGLGLRLIYFSYDVKMKEKGDIPEGYSVSREKKERFSLILESASTNQTSMYLCASTPGQGSNTEAFFGQGTRLTVV.